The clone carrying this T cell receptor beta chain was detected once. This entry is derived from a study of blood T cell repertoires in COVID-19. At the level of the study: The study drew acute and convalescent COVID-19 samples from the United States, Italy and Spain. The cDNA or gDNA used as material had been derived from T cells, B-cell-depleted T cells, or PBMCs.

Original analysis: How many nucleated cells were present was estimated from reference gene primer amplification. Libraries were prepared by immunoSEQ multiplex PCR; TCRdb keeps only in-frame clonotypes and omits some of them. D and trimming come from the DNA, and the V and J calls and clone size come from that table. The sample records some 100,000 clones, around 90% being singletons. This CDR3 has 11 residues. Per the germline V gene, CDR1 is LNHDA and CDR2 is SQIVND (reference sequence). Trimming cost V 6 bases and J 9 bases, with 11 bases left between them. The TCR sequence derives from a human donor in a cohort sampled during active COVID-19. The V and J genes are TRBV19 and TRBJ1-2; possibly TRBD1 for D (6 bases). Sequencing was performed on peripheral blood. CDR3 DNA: TGTGCCAGTAGACAGGGTGATAGCTACACCTTC. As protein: CASRQGDSYTF.